The 4 T cell receptor beta chains below come from one sample, sequenced in a study of shared clonotypes between healthy human individuals. Naive CD8 cells lacked CD45RO, underwent positive selection for CCR7 and left out terminally differentiated effector memory CD45RA+ cells. This table comes from immunoSEQ multiplex PCR, and its TCRdb copy is limited to in-frame clones, with some not included. The sample contains 600,000 or so clones, 98% of which appear only once. Sequencing was performed on naive CD8+ T cells sorted from blood. Every receptor here comes from a man younger than 45 in good health.

The chain couples TRBV27 to TRBJ2-7; D is unclear. Germline-derived CDR1 and CDR2 are MNHEY and SMNVEV (reference sequence). Between the trimmed V and J ends, which lost 4 bases and 6 bases, there was a span of 13 bases. This CDR3 is built from 13 residues. The CDR3: CASSSGPLLEQYF. The CDR3 DNA sequence: TGTGCCAGCAGTTCCGGGCCCCTTCTCGAGCAGTACTTC.

The V gene is TRBV6-4, the J gene TRBJ2-1; D may be TRBD1 (5 bases). The CDR3 covers 14 residues. Germline V CDR1 and CDR2: MRHNA, SNTAGT. Trimming took 0 bases from V and 6 from J, leaving 9 bases between them. CDR3 in amino acids: CASSDSRGSNEQFF. CDR3 sequence (DNA): TGTGCCAGCAGTGACTCTAGGGGTTCCAATGAGCAGTTCTTC.

This rearrangement joins TRBV15 to TRBJ1-2; 9 bases line up with TRBD1. Germline V gene data show CDR1 as LNHNV and CDR2 as YYDKDF (reference sequence). The CDR3 consists of 14 residues. Trimming removed 2 bases from V and 6 bases from J; junction bases left unmatched: 4. The CDR3 DNA reads as TGTGCCACCAGCAGATCCGGACAGGGGCATGGCTACACCTTC. It yields the protein CATSRSGQGHGYTF.

The chain is built from TRBV7-9 and TRBJ1-1; D is undetermined. The CDR3 extends over 14 amino acids. Germline V gene lookup returns CDR1 SEHNR and CDR2 FQNEAQ (reference sequence). Trimming removed 2 bases at V and 6 bases at J, with 13 bases between. DNA for the CDR3: TGTGCCAGCAGCTTATCGGAAACAGCCGCTGAAGCTTTCTTT. Amino acid sequence: CASSLSETAAEAFF. The entire variable domain, with the rest obtained from reference TRBV7-9 and TRBJ1-1, is as follows: DTGVSQNPRHKITKRGQNVTFRCDPISEHNRLYWYRQTLGQGPEFLTYFQNEAQLEKSRLLSDRFSAERPKGSFSTLEIQRTEQGDSAMYLCASSLSETAAEAFFGQGTRLTVV.